This note documents a single TCR beta chain sequence. Its antigen is still unknown. The table came from immunoSEQ multiplex PCR; TCRdb's copy has only in-frame clones and leaves some out. The table records about 78,000 clones, around 86% of them present only once. This CDR3 contains 16 residues. In germline, CDR1 is SNHLY, CDR2 FYNNEI. With 6 bases removed from V and 5 bases from J, the gap between germline ends came to 22 bases. This sample is part of a study of radiotherapy plus CTLA-4 blockade in lung cancer. Background on the study: For around 18% of patients, objective responses occurred, and around 31% had disease control. Notes on the study in general: After treatment with radiotherapy plus ipilimumab, TCR clones that came from the tumor expanded in blood.

The sample here was peripheral blood, taken from a patient treated with radiotherapy plus ipilimumab. The chain joins TRBV2 to TRBJ1-1; no firm D call. This sequence was found in a human donor with non-small cell lung cancer who had stable disease on radiotherapy plus ipilimumab. The CDR3 DNA follows: TGTGCCAGCAGAGAGGACCAAAGCCGGGGTGGGACTGAAGCTTTCTTT. Protein: CASREDQSRGGTEAFF.